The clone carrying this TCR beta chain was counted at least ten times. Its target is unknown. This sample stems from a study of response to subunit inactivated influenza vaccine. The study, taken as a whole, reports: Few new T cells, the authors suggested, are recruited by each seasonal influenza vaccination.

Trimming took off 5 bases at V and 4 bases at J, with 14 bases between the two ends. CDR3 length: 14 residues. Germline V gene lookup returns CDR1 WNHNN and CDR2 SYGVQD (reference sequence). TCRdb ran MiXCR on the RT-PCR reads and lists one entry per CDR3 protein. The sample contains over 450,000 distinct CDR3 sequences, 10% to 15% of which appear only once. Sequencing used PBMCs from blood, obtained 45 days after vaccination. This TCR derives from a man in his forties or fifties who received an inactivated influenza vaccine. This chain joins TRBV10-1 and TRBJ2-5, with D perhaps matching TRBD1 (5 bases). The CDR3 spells CASSYARVGETQYF. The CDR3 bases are TGCGCCAGCAGTTACGCCAGGGTTGGAGAGACCCAGTACTTC.